Each of the 23 T cell receptor beta chains below was sequenced from the same sample in a study of T-cell reconstitution after alpha-beta-depleted transplantation in children. TCRbeta library preparation incorporated unique molecular identifiers. TCRdb reprocessed the PCR reads via MiXCR and lists one record per CDR3 protein. The sample gives about 170,000 distinct CDR3 sequences, 11% of which show up once; over 10% is in the top ten. The sample consisted of PBMCs, taken before TCRalphabeta/CD19-depleted stem cell transplant. Receptors originate from a boy younger than 10 with acute myeloid leukemia, due to receive a stem cell transplant.

A few counts support this clonotype. The J gene is TRBJ2-3, the V gene TRBV3-1, with a weak D call TRBD2 (6 bases). The V end lost 3 bases, the J end lost 2 bases, and 21 bases lay between the germline ends. The germline CDR1 and CDR2 sequences are LGHDT and YNNKEL (reference sequence). The CDR3 loop spans 18 amino acids. The CDR3 nucleotides read TGTGCCAGCAGCCAGCTACATAGCGGTTCGATCCCCACAGATACGCAGTATTTT. Its protein is CASSQLHSGSIPTDTQYF.

In this sample, this clonotype turned up many times. The chain combines TRBV7-3 with TRBJ2-7, with D maybe TRBD1 (5 bases). Between the trimmed V and J ends, which lost 0 bases and 1 base, there was a span of 10 bases. From germline, CDR1 is SGHTA and CDR2 FQGTGA. The CDR3 totals 15 residues. The CDR3 loop reads CASSLTGVGSYEQYF. The CDR3 DNA sequence: TGTGCCAGCAGCTTAACAGGGGTGGGGTCCTACGAGCAGTACTTC. Full variable domain (outside the CDR3, taken from reference TRBV7-3 and TRBJ2-7): GAGVSQTPSNKVTEKGKYVELRCDPISGHTALYWYRQSLGQGPEFLIYFQGTGAADDSGLPNDRFFAVRPEGSVSTLKIQRTERGDSAVYLCASSLTGVGSYEQYFGPGTRLTVT.

In this sample, this clonotype turned up many times. CDR3 loop: CASSYFGYEQFF. The DNA for the CDR3 is TGTGCCAGCAGCTACTTCGGGTATGAGCAGTTCTTC. This sequence joins TRBV12-3 or TRBV12-4 and TRBJ2-1; D is uncertain. Trimming took off 6 bases at V and 8 bases at J, with 11 bases between the two ends. There are 12 residues in the CDR3.

This clonotype was found many times. The chain is built from TRBV15 and TRBJ2-1; 10 bases line up with TRBD2. Germline V gives CDR1 LNHNV, CDR2 YYDKDF (reference sequence). J was trimmed by 5 bases and V by 1 base; bases with no gene match: 8. CDR3 length: 17 residues. The chain's CDR3 is CATSRVGSSGRNNEQFF. CDR3 DNA sequence: TGTGCCACCAGCAGAGTAGGGTCTAGCGGGAGAAACAATGAGCAGTTCTTC.

This clonotype was recorded a few times. The rearrangement joins TRBV11-2 to TRBJ2-7; 7 bases fit TRBD2. The V segment lost 2 bases and the J segment 2 bases; nucleotides outside the gene matches: 0. The CDR3 is 13 residues long. From germline, CDR1 is SGHAT and CDR2 FQNNGV. The CDR3 here is CASSLLAAYEQYV. The CDR3 coding sequence is TGTGCCAGCAGCTTACTAGCGGCCTACGAGCAGTACGTC.

This clonotype was recorded at least ten times. This chain uses TRBV5-8 with TRBJ2-1; D gene uncertain. The CDR3 spans 12 residues. The germline gives CDR1 SGHTS, CDR2 YDEGEE. Trimming shortened V by 2 bases and J by 6 bases, and 6 bases separated the two germline ends. The CDR3 DNA sequence: TGTGCCAGCAGCTTACTCCCCAATGAGCAGTTCTTC. It codes for CASSLLPNEQFF.

This clonotype came up a few times. The chain employs TRBV7-8 and TRBJ1-6; possibly TRBD1 for D (5 bases). The CDR3 is made up of 14 amino acids. The V gene's germline CDR1 is SGHVS and CDR2 FQNEAQ. The V and J ends lost 5 bases and 5 bases respectively, with 10 bases between them. CDR3 protein: CASSLGRDNSPLHF. CDR3 DNA: TGTGCCAGCAGCCTGGGACGGGATAATTCACCCCTCCACTTT.

This clonotype appeared many times. The chain is built from TRBV7-2 and TRBJ2-1; TRBD2 matches at 13 bases. Germline lookup yields CDR1 SGHTA and CDR2 FQGNSA. The CDR3 loop spans 15 amino acids. The trim removed 5 bases at V and 8 bases at J, leaving 6 bases unmatched. CDR3 in DNA: TGTGCCAGCAGCCCTACTAGCGGGGGGGCCTATGAGCAGTTCTTC. Amino acid sequence: CASSPTSGGAYEQFF.

This clonotype was recorded many times. At one end, the junction sequence differs from germline, possibly due to a read error. Here the CDR3 DNA reads TGTGCCAGCAGCGAAGACCCGGGCGGCACCATATATTTT. It is translated as CASSEDPGGTIYF. The rearrangement joins TRBV6-1 to TRBJ1-3, with D unresolved. The CDR3 is 13 residues long. From germline, CDR1 is MNHNS and CDR2 SASEGT.

This clonotype appeared many times. V gene TRBV13 combines with J gene TRBJ2-1, with a possible D match to TRBD1 (6 bases). CDR3 length equals 14 residues. Germline CDR1 reads PRHDT; CDR2 reads FYEKMQ (reference sequence). V was cut by 5 bases and J by 7 bases, with 15 bases left in between. The CDR3 nucleotides are TGTGCCAGCAGCCCCCCCCGCAGGGGAAATGAGCAGTTCTTC. Protein sequence: CASSPPRRGNEQFF.

Many counts were recorded for this clonotype. This sequence joins TRBV20-1 and TRBJ1-2; 9 positions match TRBD1. CDR3 length: 14 amino acids. Germline values: CDR1 DFQATT, CDR2 SNEGSKA (reference sequence). Germline trimming cut 3 bases from V and 2 bases from J; bases unmatched to any gene: 4. Here the CDR3 reads CSARRTGANYGYTF. DNA for the CDR3: TGCAGTGCTAGGCGGACAGGGGCGAACTATGGCTACACCTTC.

In its sample, this clonotype was seen many times. This rearrangement joins TRBV18 to TRBJ2-7, with 8 bases aligning to TRBD1. This CDR3 region has 14 residues. Trimming cost V 4 bases and J 5 bases; bases outside gene matches: 7. Looked up from germline, CDR1 is KGHSH and CDR2 is LQKENI. The CDR3 bases are TGTGCCAGCTCACTAGCCGGGACAGGAAACGAGCAGTACTTC. Its protein product is CASSLAGTGNEQYF.

This clonotype was observed many times. The rearrangement joins TRBV3-1 to TRBJ2-1; 9 nucleotides agree with TRBD2. The length of the CDR3 is 12 residues. Germline V gives CDR1 LGHDT, CDR2 YNNKEL (reference sequence). V was clipped by 5 bases and J by 13 bases; unmatched bases: 6. CDR3 in amino acids: CASSEAGTSQFF. Written as DNA, the CDR3 is TGTGCCAGCAGCGAAGCCGGGACTAGCCAGTTCTTC.

There are many counts of this clonotype. The gene calls are TRBV20-1 and TRBJ1-5, with D perhaps matching TRBD1 (5 bases). This CDR3 is built from 14 residues. CDR1 is DFQATT and CDR2 is SNEGSKA in the germline V gene (reference sequence). V lost 1 base to trimming and J lost 2 bases, with 9 bases between them. CDR3 nucleotides: TGCAGTGCTAGAGGGGGGGTTGGCAATCAGCCCCAGCATTTT. Translation gives CSARGGVGNQPQHF.

This clonotype appeared many times. CDR3 protein: CASRGGSYNEQFF. In nucleotides, the CDR3 is TGTGCCAGCAGAGGGGGCTCCTACAATGAGCAGTTCTTC. The chain joins TRBV7-9 to TRBJ2-1; perhaps TRBD1 as D (6 bases). The CDR3 loop spans 13 amino acids. V dropped 6 bases and J dropped 0 bases, with 6 bases sitting between them. The germline gives CDR1 SEHNR, CDR2 FQNEAQ (reference sequence).

This clonotype was counted ten times or more. The chain uses TRBV7-9 and TRBJ1-4; perhaps TRBD1 as D (6 bases). Germline loops: CDR1 SEHNR, CDR2 FQNEAQ (reference sequence). V dropped 8 bases and J dropped 17 bases, with 18 bases sitting between them. The CDR3 contains 11 residues. CDR3 nucleotide sequence: TGTGCCAGCGGGTTTCAGGACAGCCACTTTTTT. Its protein product is CASGFQDSHFF.

In its sample, this clonotype was seen many times. CDR3 nucleotides: TGCAGTCTCCTAGCGGGGGCCGGAGGAGATACGCAGTATTTT. Encoded protein: CSLLAGAGGDTQYF. The chain links TRBV20-1 to TRBJ2-3; 10 bases are shared with TRBD2. This CDR3 contains 14 residues. Germline assignment: CDR1 DFQATT and CDR2 SNEGSKA (reference sequence). The J segment lost 5 bases and the V segment lost 8 bases, leaving 10 bases of the junction unmatched.

The table lists this clonotype with many counts. The V and J genes are TRBV15 and TRBJ2-7, with TRBD2 matching 14 bases. The CDR3 extends over 15 amino acids. In germline, CDR1 is LNHNV, CDR2 YYDKDF (reference sequence). Losses at the gene ends were 3 bases for V and 7 bases for J; bases not matched to a gene: 5. CDR3 region: CATSRGLAGAGEQYF. The CDR3, as DNA: TGTGCCACCAGCAGGGGACTAGCGGGAGCCGGGGAGCAGTACTTC.

This clonotype was detected ten times or more. The V and J genes are TRBV5-1 and TRBJ1-6; 7 bases fit TRBD1. This CDR3 comprises 16 residues. Germline CDR1 is SGHRS and CDR2 is YFSETQ. J gave up 8 bases and V 0 bases, and 8 bases lay outside the gene matches. The CDR3 DNA follows: TGCGCCAGCAGCTTGGAGATACAGGGGAACGATTCACCCCTCCACTTT. Encoded protein: CASSLEIQGNDSPLHF.

This clonotype was detected many times. V usage is TRBV12-3 or TRBV12-4 and J usage is TRBJ1-4; maybe TRBD1 (5 bases). The CDR3 has 16 amino acids. V dropped 5 bases and J dropped 1 base, with 14 bases sitting between them. DNA of the CDR3: TGTGCCAGCAGTCCTCCGGGACTGATAACTAATGAAAAACTGTTTTTT. Protein: CASSPPGLITNEKLFF.

This clonotype showed up many times. The rearrangement links TRBV20-1 to TRBJ1-4, with a tentative D call TRBD1 (5 bases). This CDR3 contains 13 residues. The germline V and J ends were trimmed by 4 bases and 2 bases, with 8 bases remaining between them. The germline gives CDR1 DFQATT, CDR2 SNEGSKA (reference sequence). CDR3 sequence reads: CSAKRGTNEKLFF. In DNA, the CDR3 is TGCAGTGCTAAAAGGGGCACTAATGAAAAACTGTTTTTT.

This clonotype was observed at least ten times. The chain couples TRBV29-1 to TRBJ2-7; 13 positions match TRBD2. Germline CDR1 SQVTM, CDR2 ANQGSEA. V gave up 2 bases and J gave up 7 bases; unmatched junction bases: 5. This CDR3 spans 14 amino acids. The CDR3 is CSVETSGRAGEQYF. CDR3 in DNA: TGCAGCGTTGAAACTAGCGGGAGGGCCGGGGAGCAGTACTTC.

The chain recombines TRBV20-1 with TRBJ2-1; 9 bases fit TRBD2. The trim removed 3 bases at V and 10 bases at J, leaving 19 bases unmatched. CDR3 length: 17 residues. Germline loops: CDR1 DFQATT, CDR2 SNEGSKA (reference sequence). The CDR3 coding sequence is TGCAGTGCTAGGTGGCGGGCCCCTAGCGGGATGGTGGTAGAGCAGTTCTTC. It is translated as CSARWRAPSGMVVEQFF.